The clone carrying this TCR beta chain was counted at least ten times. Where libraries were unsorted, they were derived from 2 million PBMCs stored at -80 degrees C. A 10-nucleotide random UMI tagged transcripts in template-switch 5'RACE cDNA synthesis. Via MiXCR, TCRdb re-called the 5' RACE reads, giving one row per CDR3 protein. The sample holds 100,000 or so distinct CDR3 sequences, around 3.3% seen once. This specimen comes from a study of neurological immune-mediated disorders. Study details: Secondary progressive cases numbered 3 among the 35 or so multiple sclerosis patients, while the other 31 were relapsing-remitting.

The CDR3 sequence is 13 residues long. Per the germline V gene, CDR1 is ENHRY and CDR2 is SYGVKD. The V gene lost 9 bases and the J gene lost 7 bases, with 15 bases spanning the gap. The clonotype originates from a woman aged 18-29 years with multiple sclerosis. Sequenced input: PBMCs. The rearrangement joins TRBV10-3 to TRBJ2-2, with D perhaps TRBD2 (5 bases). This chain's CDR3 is CAIGSQAGGELFF. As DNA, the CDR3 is TGTGCCATAGGGAGTCAGGCAGGCGGGGAGCTGTTTTTT.